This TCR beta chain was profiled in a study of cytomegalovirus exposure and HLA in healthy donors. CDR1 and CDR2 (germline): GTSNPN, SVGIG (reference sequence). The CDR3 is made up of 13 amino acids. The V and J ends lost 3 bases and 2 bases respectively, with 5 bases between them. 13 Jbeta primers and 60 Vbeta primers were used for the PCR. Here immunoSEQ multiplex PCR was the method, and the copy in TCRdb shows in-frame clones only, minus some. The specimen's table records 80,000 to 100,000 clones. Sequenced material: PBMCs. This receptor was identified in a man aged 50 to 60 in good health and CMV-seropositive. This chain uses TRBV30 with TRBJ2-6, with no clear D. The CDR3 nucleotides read TGTGCCTGGAGCTCGGCTGGGGCCAACGTCCTGACTTTC. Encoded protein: CAWSSAGANVLTF.